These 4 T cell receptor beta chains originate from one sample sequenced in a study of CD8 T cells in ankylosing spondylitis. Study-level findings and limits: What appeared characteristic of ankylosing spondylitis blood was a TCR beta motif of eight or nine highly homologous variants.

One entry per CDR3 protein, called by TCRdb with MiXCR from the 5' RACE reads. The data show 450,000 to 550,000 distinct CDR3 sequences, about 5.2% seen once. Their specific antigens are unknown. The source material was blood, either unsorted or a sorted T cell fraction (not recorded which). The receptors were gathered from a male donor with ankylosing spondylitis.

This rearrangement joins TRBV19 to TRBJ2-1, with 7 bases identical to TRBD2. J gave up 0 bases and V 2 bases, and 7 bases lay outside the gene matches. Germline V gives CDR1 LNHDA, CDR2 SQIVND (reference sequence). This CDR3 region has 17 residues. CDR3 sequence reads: CASSIRGSGRSYNEQFF. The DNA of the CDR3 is TGTGCCAGTAGTATAAGAGGTAGCGGGCGCTCCTACAATGAGCAGTTCTTC.

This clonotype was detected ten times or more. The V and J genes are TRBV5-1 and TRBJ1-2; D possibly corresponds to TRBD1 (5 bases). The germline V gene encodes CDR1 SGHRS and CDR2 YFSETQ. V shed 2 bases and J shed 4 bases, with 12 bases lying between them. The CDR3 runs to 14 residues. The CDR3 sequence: CASSLRDGSYGYTF. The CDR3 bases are TGCGCCAGCAGCTTAAGGGACGGTTCCTATGGCTACACCTTC.

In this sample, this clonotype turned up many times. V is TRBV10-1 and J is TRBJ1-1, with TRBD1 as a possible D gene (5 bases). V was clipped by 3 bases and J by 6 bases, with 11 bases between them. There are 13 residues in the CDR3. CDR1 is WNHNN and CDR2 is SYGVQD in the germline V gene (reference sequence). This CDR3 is CASSDSGMAEAFF. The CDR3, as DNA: TGCGCCAGCAGTGATTCAGGGATGGCTGAAGCTTTCTTT.

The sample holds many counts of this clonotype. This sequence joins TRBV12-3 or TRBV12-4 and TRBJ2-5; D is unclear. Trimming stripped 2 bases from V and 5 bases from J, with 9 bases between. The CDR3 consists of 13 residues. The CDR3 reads CASSLFGVETQYF. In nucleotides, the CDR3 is TGTGCCAGCAGTTTATTTGGCGTCGAGACCCAGTACTTC.